This T cell receptor (beta chain) appears in the sequencing data of a study of T cells in localized non-small cell lung cancer. Using immunoSEQ multiplex PCR, the repertoire was profiled, and TCRdb retains in-frame clones only, with some absent. The sample lists around 140,000 clones; about 89% were seen once. Sequencing was performed on peripheral blood, taken before any cancer treatment. The source of this sequence is a female donor older than 55 with stage I lung adenocarcinoma.

DNA for the CDR3: TGTGCCAGCAGTCCGGGACACATCTCCTACGAGCAGTACTTC. Its translation: CASSPGHISYEQYF. The rearrangement uses TRBV6-1 and TRBJ2-7, with D tentatively TRBD1 (6 bases). CDR1 and CDR2 from the germline V gene are MNHNS and SASEGT. V was cut by 5 bases and J by 0 bases, with 11 bases left in between. CDR3 length: 14 residues.